This entry concerns a single T cell receptor beta chain. These data are taken from a study of blood T cell repertoires in COVID-19. Study details: Researchers got acute and convalescent COVID-19 samples from the United States, Italy and Spain.

The CDR3 loop spans 17 amino acids. Germline V gives CDR1 SGHRS, CDR2 YFSETQ. V lost 5 bases, J lost 7 bases, and 12 bases stayed unmatched. The assay was immunoSEQ multiplex PCR, and TCRdb's table has in-frame clones only and misses some. The sample has around 420,000 clones; 88% are singletons. The sequencing sample was made of PBMCs or T cells enriched from blood (not recorded which). V gene TRBV5-1 combines with J gene TRBJ1-6, with 10 bases aligning to TRBD1. This clonotype originated in a woman aged 40-49 years with acute COVID-19. CDR3 loop: CASSQLRDRGPNSPLHF. The CDR3 DNA sequence: TGCGCCAGCAGTCAGCTCCGGGACAGGGGACCAAATTCACCCCTCCACTTT.